Listed here is a single T cell receptor beta chain. These data originate in a study of T cells in Graves' hyperthyroidism and ophthalmopathy. Background on the study: Blood from the periphery was taken at initial diagnosis, before any treatment.

TCR beta CDR3 regions were amplified from RNA. An initial round of RT-PCR targeting the TCR CDR3 relied on the HTBI primer set. TCRdb passed the multiplex PCR reads through MiXCR, listing each CDR3 protein once. The table lists more than 350,000 distinct CDR3 sequences, approximately 15% of them singletons, with 15% to 20% in the top ten. Fresh 10 ml peripheral blood yielded PBMCs. The trim removed 2 bases at V and 5 bases at J, leaving 11 bases unmatched. CDR3 length: 16 amino acids. Germline V gene lookup returns CDR1 MGHRA and CDR2 YSYEKL. The receptor comes from a woman aged 25 to 39 with Graves' ophthalmopathy. The sample was blood. The J gene is TRBJ1-1, the V gene TRBV4-1, with 7 bases matching TRBD1. For the CDR3, the DNA is TGCGCCAGCAGCCAAATTTTAGGGGGCGGAAGGACTGAAGCTTTCTTT. It is translated as CASSQILGGGRTEAFF.